Below, 6 T cell receptor beta chains from the same sample are listed, as sequenced in a study of blood T cell repertoires in COVID-19. The table came from immunoSEQ multiplex PCR; TCRdb's copy has only in-frame clones and leaves some out. The sample shows a few hundred thousand clones, approximately 85% of them seen only once. Sequenced material: peripheral blood. The receptors derive from a man aged 45-65 years with active or convalescent COVID-19.

The chain carries TRBV5-6 and TRBJ1-5, with a weak D call TRBD1 (5 bases). From germline, CDR1 is SGHDT and CDR2 YYEEEE. V lost 3 bases to trimming and J lost 0 bases, with 13 bases between them. This CDR3 has 16 amino acids. The CDR3 is CASSSSKTDSNQPQHF. The DNA of the CDR3 is TGTGCCAGCAGCTCCTCCAAGACAGATAGCAATCAGCCCCAGCATTTT.

The CDR3 DNA is TGTGCCAGCAGTGAAGCAGGAACAGGGGTTGGGAGGCCCCAGCATTTT. Protein product: CASSEAGTGVGRPQHF. The gene calls are TRBV6-1 and TRBJ1-5; 7 bases align to TRBD1. Germline V gene sequence: CDR1 MNHNS, CDR2 SASEGT. V shed 0 bases, J shed 9 bases, and the junction held 11 bases outside the gene matches. The length of the CDR3 is 16 residues.

The chain couples TRBV4-2 to TRBJ2-7; 12 positions match TRBD2. CDR3 length equals 15 residues. Germline V gene sequence: CDR1 LGHNA, CDR2 YNFKEQ. V lost 1 base and J lost 2; bases outside the gene matches: 0. The CDR3: CASSQGTSGTYEQYF. CDR3 DNA: TGTGCCAGCAGCCAAGGGACTAGCGGGACCTACGAGCAGTACTTC.

The chain combines TRBV6-6 with TRBJ2-7, with 10 bases lining up with TRBD1. V shed 1 base, J shed 2 bases, and the junction held 2 bases outside the gene matches. This CDR3 is 15 amino acids long. Germline lookup yields CDR1 MNHNY and CDR2 SVGAGI (reference sequence). For the CDR3, the DNA is TGTGCCAGCAGTTACTTAGGACAGGGGGCCTACGAGCAGTACTTC. Encoded protein: CASSYLGQGAYEQYF.

The V gene is TRBV5-4, the J gene TRBJ2-7; D gene unclear. This CDR3 is built from 14 residues. Trimming left V 0 bases short and J 1 base short, with 8 bases between. Looked up from germline, CDR1 is SGHNT and CDR2 is YYREEE (reference sequence). CDR3 in DNA: TGTGCCAGCAGCTTGGCCAGCGAGTCCTACGAGCAGTACTTC. It translates to CASSLASESYEQYF. Based on the CDR3 plus reference TRBV5-4 and TRBJ2-7, the full variable domain is ETGVTQSPTHLIKTRGQQVTLRCSSQSGHNTVSWYQQALGQGPQFIFQYYREEENGRGNFPPRFSGLQFPNYSSELNVNALELDDSALYLCASSLASESYEQYFGPGTRLTVT.

The gene calls are TRBV5-1 and TRBJ2-1, with unresolved D. The germline gives CDR1 SGHRS, CDR2 YFSETQ. The CDR3 contains 14 residues. The V gene lost 0 bases and the J gene lost 15 bases, with 19 bases spanning the gap. CDR3 protein: CASSLGQTKSRWFF. DNA for the CDR3: TGCGCCAGCAGCTTGGGTCAGACAAAAAGTCGTTGGTTCTTC. Combining the CDR3 with reference TRBV5-1 and TRBJ2-1 gives the whole variable domain KAGVTQTPRYLIKTRGQQVTLSCSPISGHRSVSWYQQTPGQGLQFLFEYFSETQRNKGNFPGRFSGRQFSNSRSEMNVSTLELGDSALYLCASSLGQTKSRWFFGPGTRLTVL.